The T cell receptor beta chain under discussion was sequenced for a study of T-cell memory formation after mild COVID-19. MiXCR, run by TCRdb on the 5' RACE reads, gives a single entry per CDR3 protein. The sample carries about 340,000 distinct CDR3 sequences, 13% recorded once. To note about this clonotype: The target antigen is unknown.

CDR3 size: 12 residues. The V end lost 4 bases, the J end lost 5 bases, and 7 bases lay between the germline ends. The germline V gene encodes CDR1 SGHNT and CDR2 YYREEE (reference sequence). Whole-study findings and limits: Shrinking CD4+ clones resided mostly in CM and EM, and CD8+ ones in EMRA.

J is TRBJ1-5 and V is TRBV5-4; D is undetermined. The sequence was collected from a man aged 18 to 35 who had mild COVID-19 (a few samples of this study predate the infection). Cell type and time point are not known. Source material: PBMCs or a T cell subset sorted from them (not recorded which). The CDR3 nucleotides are TGTGCCAGCAGCCATGACGATCAGCCCCAGCATTTT. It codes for CASSHDDQPQHF.